This T cell receptor beta chain was observed in a study of T-cell reconstitution after alpha-beta-depleted transplantation in children. Germline-derived CDR1 and CDR2 are SGHTA and FQGNSA. Trimming left V 1 base short and J 2 bases short, with 13 bases between. The CDR3 contains 16 residues. TCRbeta library preparation incorporated unique molecular identifiers. From the PCR reads, TCRdb called clonotypes with MiXCR, one entry per CDR3 protein. The data show some 500,000 distinct CDR3 sequences, approximately 16% seen once. This receptor was obtained from a human donor who donated a stem cell graft to a child with acute lymphoblastic leukemia. The chain has TRBV7-2 and TRBJ2-3; D ambiguous. Sequences were derived from PBMCs from the stem cell graft donor, sampled from the stem cell graft. The chain's CDR3 is CASSLEGPWITDTQYF. The CDR3, as DNA: TGTGCCAGCAGCTTAGAAGGGCCCTGGATCACAGATACGCAGTATTTT.